These 21 T cell receptor beta chains share one sample of origin, sequenced in a study of OX40 agonist ivuxolimab in advanced cancers. Method: immunoSEQ multiplex PCR; TCRdb's copy keeps in-frame clones and lacks some. The table lists approximately 79,000 clones, roughly nine tenths of them singletons. The material sequenced was CD4+ or CD8+ T cells sorted from blood, taken in a trial of the OX40 agonist ivuxolimab. The receptors shown here come from an adult with an advanced solid tumor such as melanoma, head and neck, liver or kidney cancer.

V usage is TRBV7-2 and J usage is TRBJ2-5; D may be TRBD1 or TRBD2 (5 bases each). The length of the CDR3 is 13 residues. Deletions cut 5 bases from V and 2 bases from J, with 9 bases between. The germline V gene encodes CDR1 SGHTA and CDR2 FQGNSA. For the CDR3, the DNA is TGTGCCAGCAGCCCCTGGGGGCAAGAGACCCAGTACTTC. This codes for CASSPWGQETQYF.

This clone is a singleton in its sample. The V and J genes are TRBV10-3 and TRBJ2-5; TRBD2 matches at 10 bases. In germline, CDR1 is ENHRY, CDR2 SYGVKD. This CDR3 spans 14 amino acids. V shed 4 bases, J shed 4 bases, and the junction held 3 bases outside the gene matches. CDR3 sequence reads: CAISARTSGETQYF. Written as DNA, the CDR3 is TGTGCCATCAGTGCCAGGACTAGCGGAGAGACCCAGTACTTC.

This chain connects TRBV11-3 to TRBJ2-3, with D uncertain. The V and J ends lost 1 base and 2 bases respectively, with 7 bases between them. CDR1 is SGHNT and CDR2 is YENEEA in the germline V gene. The CDR3 has 14 amino acids. The CDR3, as DNA: TGTGCCAGCAGCTTAGCACTGCACACAGATACGCAGTATTTT. This sequence encodes CASSLALHTDTQYF.

This chain connects TRBV28 to TRBJ1-1; no clear D gene. CDR3 size: 13 residues. Germline V gene sequence: CDR1 MDHEN, CDR2 SYDVKM. The ends were cut back, 6 bases at V and 2 bases at J, with 10 bases in the middle. The DNA for the CDR3 is TGTGCCAGCAGCGACCCGGCAAACACTGAAGCTTTCTTT. Amino acid sequence: CASSDPANTEAFF. Variable domain in full (rest from reference TRBV28 and TRBJ1-1): DVKVTQSSRYLVKRTGEKVFLECVQDMDHENMFWYRQDPGLGLRLIYFSYDVKMKEKGDIPEGYSVSREKKERFSLILESASTNQTSMYLCASSDPANTEAFFGQGTRLTVV.

The chain combines TRBV5-4 with TRBJ1-1; no definite D call. Germline V gene data show CDR1 as SGHNT and CDR2 as YYREEE (reference sequence). The CDR3 is 14 residues long. V was clipped by 1 base and J by 3 bases, with 10 bases between them. The CDR3 DNA reads TGTGCCAGCAGCTTGAATTCTATGGACACTGAAGCTTTCTTT. Translating gives CASSLNSMDTEAFF.

This clone was seen only once. The V call is TRBV27, the J call TRBJ2-3; the D is unclear. In germline, CDR1 is MNHEY, CDR2 SMNVEV (reference sequence). The CDR3 has 10 amino acids. V was cut by 6 bases and J by 5 bases, with 3 bases left in between. The CDR3 coding sequence is TGTGCCAGCAGAGGAGATACGCAGTATTTT. It yields the protein CASRGDTQYF.

The chain is built from TRBV30 and TRBJ1-6; a possible D gene is TRBD1 (5 bases). CDR1 and CDR2 (germline): GTSNPN, SVGIG (reference sequence). The CDR3 sequence is 13 residues long. Trimming removed 5 bases from V and 7 bases from J, with 12 bases in between. The CDR3 loop is CAWGDLGNSPLHF. The CDR3 DNA follows: TGTGCCTGGGGGGACCTAGGGAATTCACCCCTCCACTTT.

This chain connects TRBV7-3 to TRBJ2-1; 9 nucleotides line up with TRBD2. Unmatched junction bases numbered 8, after V lost 6 bases and J lost 2 bases. Germline V CDR1 and CDR2: SGHTA, FQGTGA. The CDR3 runs 16 residues. The CDR3 DNA reads as TGTGCCAGCAGTTTAGGAAGCGGGAGGACCTACAATGAGCAGTTCTTC. This codes for CASSLGSGRTYNEQFF. The complete variable domain, with remaining parts taken from reference TRBV7-3 and TRBJ2-1, reads GAGVSQTPSNKVTEKGKYVELRCDPISGHTALYWYRQSLGQGPEFLIYFQGTGAADDSGLPNDRFFAVRPEGSVSTLKIQRTERGDSAVYLCASSLGSGRTYNEQFFGPGTRLTVL.

This clone has more than one count but fewer than ten. At one boundary the junction diverges from the germline segment, which might be a read error. The rearrangement joins TRBV28 to TRBJ2-5, with D maybe TRBD2 (5 bases). In germline, CDR1 is MDHEN, CDR2 SYDVKM. This CDR3 region has 12 residues. CDR3 loop: CASSLWGEAQYF. The CDR3 region has the DNA TGTGCCAGCAGTTTATGGGGAGAGGCCCAGTACTTC.

The chain carries TRBV7-2 and TRBJ1-4, with D possibly matching TRBD1 (5 bases). The V end lost 1 base, the J end lost 4 bases, and 10 bases lay between the germline ends. This CDR3 has 15 residues. Germline V gene sequence: CDR1 SGHTA, CDR2 FQGNSA. In nucleotides, the CDR3 is TGTGCCAGCAGCTTAGGTGACAGCCTTAATGAAAAACTGTTTTTT. Its protein is CASSLGDSLNEKLFF.

This chain connects TRBV7-8 to TRBJ2-5, with D possibly matching TRBD2 (6 bases). The CDR3 sequence is 16 residues long. Trimming left V 5 bases short and J 5 bases short, with 21 bases between. Germline V gene sequence: CDR1 SGHVS, CDR2 FQNEAQ. In DNA, the CDR3 is TGTGCCAGCAGCGCCTCCCGGGGACTCCTCTGGGAGACCCAGTACTTC. Its protein product is CASSASRGLLWETQYF.

Comment on this clone: Other DNA sequences within the sample encode an identical CDR3. The chain carries TRBV6-1 and TRBJ2-3; 8 bases are shared with TRBD2. Germline V gives CDR1 MNHNS, CDR2 SASEGT. The CDR3 is made up of 16 amino acids. The trim removed 1 base at V and 0 bases at J, leaving 3 bases unmatched. The CDR3 DNA reads TGTGCCAGCAGTGAAGGTGCGGGGGGTAGCACAGATACGCAGTATTTT. Amino acids: CASSEGAGGSTDTQYF.

This chain uses TRBV6-5 with TRBJ2-1; 9 nucleotides align to TRBD2. Germline CDR1 and CDR2: MNHEY and SVGAGI. This CDR3 contains 13 residues. J lost 6 bases, V lost 6 bases, and 3 bases had no gene match. The CDR3 DNA reads TGTGCCAGCAGGGCGGGGGGGGGCAATGAGCAGTTCTTC. This sequence encodes CASRAGGGNEQFF.

This rearrangement joins TRBV20-1 to TRBJ1-2; D gene uncertain. V lost 6 bases to trimming and J lost 2 bases, with 4 bases between them. This CDR3 contains 10 residues. Germline CDR1 is DFQATT and CDR2 is SNEGSKA (reference sequence). Written as DNA, the CDR3 is TGCAGTGCACAGAACTATGGCTACACCTTC. Protein sequence: CSAQNYGYTF.

The chain uses TRBV5-4 and TRBJ2-5; 12 nucleotides line up with TRBD2. Germline V gene lookup returns CDR1 SGHNT and CDR2 YYREEE (reference sequence). Unmatched junction bases numbered 11, after V lost 0 bases and J lost 5 bases. CDR3 length: 18 residues. The CDR3 loop reads CASSLELAGGPGGETQYF. The CDR3 DNA is TGTGCCAGCAGCTTGGAGCTAGCGGGGGGGCCAGGCGGGGAGACCCAGTACTTC.

The chain uses TRBV14 and TRBJ1-1; 8 bases match TRBD1. J was trimmed by 5 bases and V by 3 bases; bases with no gene match: 5. CDR3 length: 14 amino acids. Germline values: CDR1 SGHDN, CDR2 FVKESK. Here the CDR3 reads CASSHGQGGTEAFF. The CDR3 DNA follows: TGTGCCAGCAGCCATGGACAGGGAGGAACTGAAGCTTTCTTT. Supplemented by reference TRBV14 and TRBJ1-1, the full variable domain reads EAGVTQFPSHSVIEKGQTVTLRCDPISGHDNLYWYRRVMGKEIKFLLHFVKESKQDESGMPNNRFLAERTGGTYSTLKVQPAELEDSGVYFCASSHGQGGTEAFFGQGTRLTVV.

The CDR3 sequence: CASSATMGQLIAKNIQYF. CDR3 nucleotides: TGTGCCAGCTCAGCGACGATGGGACAGCTAATAGCCAAAAACATTCAGTACTTC. This rearrangement joins TRBV18 to TRBJ2-4, with 7 bases aligning to TRBD1. Trimming cost V 5 bases and J 0 bases; bases outside gene matches: 13. The V gene's germline CDR1 is KGHSH and CDR2 LQKENI. This CDR3 contains 18 residues.

V usage is TRBV7-3 and J usage is TRBJ2-1, with 15 bases lining up with TRBD2. The V and J ends lost 5 bases and 0 bases, in that order; junction bases with no gene match: 5. The germline CDR1 and CDR2 sequences are SGHTA and FQGTGA. This CDR3 contains 18 residues. This chain's CDR3 is CASSPGLAGGSSYNEQFF. The CDR3 DNA reads TGTGCCAGCAGCCCTGGACTAGCGGGAGGGAGCTCCTACAATGAGCAGTTCTTC.

The chain recombines TRBV7-2 with TRBJ1-5; TRBD1 aligns across 9 bases. Per germline, CDR1 SGHTA and CDR2 FQGNSA. Losses at the gene ends were 2 bases for V and 2 bases for J; bases not matched to a gene: 1. The CDR3 loop spans 15 amino acids. DNA for the CDR3: TGTGCCAGCAGCTTAAGACAGGGGGGCAATCAGCCCCAGCATTTT. This sequence encodes CASSLRQGGNQPQHF. The full variable domain, completed using reference TRBV7-2 and TRBJ1-5, is GAGVSQSPSNKVTEKGKDVELRCDPISGHTALYWYRQSLGQGLEFLIYFQGNSAPDKSGLPSDRFSAERTGGSVSTLTIQRTQQEDSAVYLCASSLRQGGNQPQHFGDGTRLSIL.

The genes are TRBV9 and TRBJ2-5; 10 bases are shared with TRBD2. The CDR3 has 17 residues. V dropped 0 bases and J dropped 1; count of bases not matched to a gene: 6. The V gene's germline CDR1 is SGDLS and CDR2 YYNGEE. CDR3 sequence (DNA): TGTGCCAGCAGCGTAGGGACTAGCGGAAACCTCCAAGAGACCCAGTACTTC. Encoded protein: CASSVGTSGNLQETQYF.

This sequence joins TRBV5-1 and TRBJ2-5; D gene uncertain. There are 11 residues in the CDR3. The V and J ends lost 7 bases and 5 bases respectively, with 9 bases between them. Per the germline V gene, CDR1 is SGHRS and CDR2 is YFSETQ. In nucleotides, the CDR3 is TGCGCCAGCTCAGTTATGGAGACCCAGTACTTC. The encoded protein is CASSVMETQYF.